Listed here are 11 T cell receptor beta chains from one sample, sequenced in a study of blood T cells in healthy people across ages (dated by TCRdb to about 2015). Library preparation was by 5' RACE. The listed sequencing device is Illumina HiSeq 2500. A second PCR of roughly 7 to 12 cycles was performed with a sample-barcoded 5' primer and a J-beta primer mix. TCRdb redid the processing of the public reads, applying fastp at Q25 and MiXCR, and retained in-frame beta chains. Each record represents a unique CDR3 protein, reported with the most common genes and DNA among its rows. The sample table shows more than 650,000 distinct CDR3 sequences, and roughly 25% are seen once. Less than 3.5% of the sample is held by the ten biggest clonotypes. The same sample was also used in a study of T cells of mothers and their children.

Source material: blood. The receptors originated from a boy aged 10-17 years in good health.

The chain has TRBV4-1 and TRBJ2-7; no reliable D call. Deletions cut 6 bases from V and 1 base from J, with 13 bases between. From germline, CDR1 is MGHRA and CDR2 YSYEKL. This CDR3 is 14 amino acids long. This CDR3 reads CASRPGSLSYEQYF. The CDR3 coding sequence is TGCGCCAGCAGACCCGGTAGCCTATCCTACGAGCAGTACTTC.

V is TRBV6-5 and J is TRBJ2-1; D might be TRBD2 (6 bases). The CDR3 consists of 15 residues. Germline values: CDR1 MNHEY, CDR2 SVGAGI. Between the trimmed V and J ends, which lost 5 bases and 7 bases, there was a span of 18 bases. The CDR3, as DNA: TGTGCCAGCAGTATGAGCGGGTCCCAAGGTAATGAGCAGTTCTTC. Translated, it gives CASSMSGSQGNEQFF.

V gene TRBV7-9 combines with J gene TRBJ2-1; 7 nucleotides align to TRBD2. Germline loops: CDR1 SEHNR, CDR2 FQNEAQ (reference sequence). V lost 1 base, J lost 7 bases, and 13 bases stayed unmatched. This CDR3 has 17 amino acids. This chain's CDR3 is CASSLGRSGVSGNEQFF. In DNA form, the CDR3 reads TGTGCCAGCAGCTTAGGGAGGAGCGGGGTCTCGGGGAATGAGCAGTTCTTC.

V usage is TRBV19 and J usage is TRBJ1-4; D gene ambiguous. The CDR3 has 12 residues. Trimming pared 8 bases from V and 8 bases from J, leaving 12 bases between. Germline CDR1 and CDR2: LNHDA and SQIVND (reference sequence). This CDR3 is CASGGRREKLFF. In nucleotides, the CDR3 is TGTGCCAGTGGAGGGAGAAGGGAAAAACTGTTTTTT. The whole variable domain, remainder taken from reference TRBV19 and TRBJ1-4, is DGGITQSPKYLFRKEGQNVTLSCEQNLNHDAMYWYRQDPGQGLRLIYYSQIVNDFQKGDIAEGYSVSREKKESFPLTVTSAQKNPTAFYLCASGGRREKLFFGSGTQLSVL.

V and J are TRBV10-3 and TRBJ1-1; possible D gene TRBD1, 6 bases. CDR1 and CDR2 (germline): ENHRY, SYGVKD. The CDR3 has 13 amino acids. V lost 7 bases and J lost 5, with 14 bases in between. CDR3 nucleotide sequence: TGTGCCATCAATGGTCGGGGGCAGACTGAAGCTTTCTTT. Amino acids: CAINGRGQTEAFF.

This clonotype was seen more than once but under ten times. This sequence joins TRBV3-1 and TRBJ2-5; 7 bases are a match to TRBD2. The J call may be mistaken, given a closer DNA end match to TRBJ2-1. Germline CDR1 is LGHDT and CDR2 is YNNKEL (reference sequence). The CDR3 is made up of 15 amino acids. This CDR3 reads CASSHFAGVYNEQFF. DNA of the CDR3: TGTGCCAGCAGCCATTTTGCGGGGGTATACAATGAGCAGTTCTTC.

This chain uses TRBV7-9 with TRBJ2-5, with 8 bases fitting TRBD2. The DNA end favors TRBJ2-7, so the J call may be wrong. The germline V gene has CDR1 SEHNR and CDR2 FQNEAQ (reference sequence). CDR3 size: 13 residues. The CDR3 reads CASSLPLADEQYF. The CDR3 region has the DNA TGTGCCAGCAGCTTGCCACTAGCGGACGAGCAGTACTTC.

The chain's CDR3 is CAGLPGTSGQAPYNEQFF. Here the CDR3 DNA reads TGTGCCGGCCTCCCCGGGACTAGCGGTCAAGCGCCCTACAATGAGCAGTTCTTC. This chain links TRBV10-3 with TRBJ2-1, with 11 bases matching TRBD2. This CDR3 region has 18 residues. Germline loops: CDR1 ENHRY, CDR2 SYGVKD. The V segment lost 11 bases and the J segment 2 bases; nucleotides outside the gene matches: 17.

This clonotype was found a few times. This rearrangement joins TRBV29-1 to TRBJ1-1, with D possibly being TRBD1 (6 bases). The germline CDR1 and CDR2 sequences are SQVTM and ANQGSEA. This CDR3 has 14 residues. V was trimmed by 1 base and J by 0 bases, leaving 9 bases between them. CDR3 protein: CSVEGTDLNTEAFF. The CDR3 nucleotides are TGCAGCGTTGAAGGGACAGACCTGAACACTGAAGCTTTCTTT. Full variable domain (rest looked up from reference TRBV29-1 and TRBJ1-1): SAVISQKPSRDICQRGTSLTIQCQVDSQVTMMFWYRQQPGQSLTLIATANQGSEATYESGFVIDKFPISRPNLTFSTLTVSNMSPEDSSIYLCSVEGTDLNTEAFFGQGTRLTVV.

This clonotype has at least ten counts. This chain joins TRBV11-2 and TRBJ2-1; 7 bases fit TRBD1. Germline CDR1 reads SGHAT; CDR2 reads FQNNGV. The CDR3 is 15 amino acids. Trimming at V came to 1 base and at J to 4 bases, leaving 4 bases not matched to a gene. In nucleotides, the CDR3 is TGTGCCAGCAGCTTAGTAGGGACAGCTTACAATGAGCAGTTCTTC. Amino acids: CASSLVGTAYNEQFF.

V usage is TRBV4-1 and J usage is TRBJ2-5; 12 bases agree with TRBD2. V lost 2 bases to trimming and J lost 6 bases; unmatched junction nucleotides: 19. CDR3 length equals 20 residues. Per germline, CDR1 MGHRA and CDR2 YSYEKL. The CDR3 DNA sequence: TGCGCCAGCAGCCAACTGGGGCTAGCGGGGGGGCCTTCCCCTTCAAAGACCCAGTACTTC. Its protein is CASSQLGLAGGPSPSKTQYF.